The T cell receptor beta chain under discussion was sequenced for a study of control samples from healthy donors and cancer patients. The method was immunoSEQ multiplex PCR; TCRdb's version includes in-frame clones alone and lacks a portion of them. The repertoire consists of nearly 200,000 clones, with around 90% occurring once and the leading ten covering approximately 1.8%. The length of the CDR3 is 16 residues. Trimming stripped 6 bases from V and 5 bases from J, with 19 bases between. Germline CDR1 and CDR2: KGHDR and SFDVKD. This clonotype was obtained from a man younger than 45 in good health. This rearrangement joins TRBV24-1 to TRBJ2-1; D possibly corresponds to TRBD2 (6 bases). Sequencing input: blood. The DNA of the CDR3 is TGTGCCACCAGTTTAGGGGCGCGGGGAATCAACAATGAGCAGTTCTTC. It specifies CATSLGARGINNEQFF.